Each of the 18 T cell receptor beta chains below was sequenced from the same sample in a study of blood T cell repertoires in COVID-19. The method was immunoSEQ multiplex PCR; TCRdb's version includes in-frame clones alone and lacks a portion of them. The sample holds around 100,000 clones, more than 70% seen once. The specimen was peripheral blood. The receptors stem from a human donor in a cohort sampled during active COVID-19.

This CDR3 reads CASSHGSTGGAEYF. The CDR3 DNA is TGTGCCAGCAGCCACGGGTCTACCGGGGGGGCCGAGTATTTT. The chain combines TRBV3-1 (or the pseudogene TRBV3-2) with TRBJ2-3; TRBD2 matches 8 bases. The CDR3 loop spans 14 amino acids. Germline CDR1 reads LGHDT; CDR2 reads YNNKEL (reference sequence). With V trimmed by 3 bases and J by 13 bases, 12 bases remained unmatched.

The chain employs TRBV2 and TRBJ2-1, with TRBD2 identical over 7 bases. In germline, CDR1 is SNHLY, CDR2 FYNNEI. Trimming cost V 0 bases and J 0 bases; bases outside gene matches: 2. CDR3 size: 16 residues. CDR3 sequence reads: CASSEAGGSSYNEQFF. The DNA for the CDR3 is TGTGCCAGCAGTGAAGCGGGGGGGAGCTCCTACAATGAGCAGTTCTTC.

The rearrangement joins TRBV4-3 to TRBJ1-3; TRBD1 matches at 9 bases. Germline-derived CDR1 and CDR2 are LGHNA and YSLEER. This CDR3 has 15 residues. Trimming removed 3 bases from V and 1 base from J; junction bases left unmatched: 1. The CDR3 coding sequence is TGCGCCAGCAGCCAGGACAGGGGTTCTGGAAACACCATATATTTT. It is translated as CASSQDRGSGNTIYF.

The chain combines TRBV19 with TRBJ2-7, with TRBD1 matching over 7 bases. Germline assignment: CDR1 LNHDA and CDR2 SQIVND (reference sequence). CDR3 length: 15 amino acids. The V gene end was trimmed by 3 bases and the J gene end by 0 bases; junction bases not matched to a gene: 5. The CDR3 spells CASSMGQLNSYEQYF. DNA for the CDR3: TGTGCCAGTAGTATGGGACAGCTGAACTCCTACGAGCAGTACTTC.

This chain connects TRBV21-1 to TRBJ1-6. TRBV21-1 is a documented pseudogene. The CDR3 spans 16 residues. The CDR3 nucleotides are TGTGCCAGCAGCAAAACCGGGATCGGGGGGGGTTCACCCCTCCACTTT. Translation: CASSKTGIGGGSPLHF.

The chain joins TRBV2 to TRBJ2-6; D is ambiguous. V gave up 9 bases and J gave up 0 bases, with 6 bases separating them. Looked up from germline, CDR1 is SNHLY and CDR2 is FYNNEI. The CDR3 has 13 residues. The CDR3 DNA sequence: TGTGCCAGAAGGAGCTCTGGGGCCAACGTCCTGACTTTC. Its translation is CARRSSGANVLTF. Full variable domain (rest looked up from reference TRBV2 and TRBJ2-6): EPEVTQTPSHQVTQMGQEVILRCVPISNHLYFYWYRQILGQKVEFLVSFYNNEISEKSEIFDDQFSVERPDGSNFTLKIRSTKLEDSAMYFCARRSSGANVLTFGAGSRLTVL.

This clone was detected once. Here the CDR3 DNA reads TGCAGCGTAAACTTCGGTATGAACACTGAAGCTTTCTTT. It translates to CSVNFGMNTEAFF. The V and J genes are TRBV29-1 and TRBJ1-1; D remains unclear. The CDR3 length is 13 residues. Trimming stripped 6 bases from V and 0 bases from J, with 11 bases between. The germline gives CDR1 SQVTM, CDR2 ANQGSEA.

The chain carries TRBV19 and TRBJ1-2; D remains unclear. The germline CDR1 and CDR2 sequences are LNHDA and SQIVND (reference sequence). The CDR3 loop spans 14 amino acids. Trimming left V 2 bases short and J 6 bases short, with 13 bases between. The CDR3 reads CASSIFGRGDGYTF. Here the CDR3 DNA reads TGTGCCAGTAGTATATTCGGACGGGGAGATGGCTACACCTTC.

The chain has TRBV7-2 and TRBJ2-7; the match to TRBD1 covers 7 bases. With 2 bases clipped from V and 3 bases from J, the junction kept 4 bases outside the gene matches. Germline V gene sequence: CDR1 SGHTA, CDR2 FQGNSA. This CDR3 has 14 amino acids. CDR3 in DNA: TGTGCCAGCAGCTTATACAGGGGTTACTACGAGCAGTACTTC. It codes for CASSLYRGYYEQYF.

The sample holds one count of this clone. V usage is TRBV10-3 and J usage is TRBJ1-1; possibly TRBD1 for D (6 bases). Germline V gene data show CDR1 as ENHRY and CDR2 as SYGVKD. The CDR3 is made up of 13 amino acids. This CDR3 is CASKPGQNTEAFF. The CDR3 nucleotides read TGTGCTTCAAAACCGGGACAGAACACTGAAGCTTTCTTT.

This chain uses TRBV7-9 with TRBJ1-6; tentative D call: TRBD1 (6 bases). With 5 bases removed from V and 9 bases from J, the gap between germline ends came to 17 bases. The CDR3 runs 15 residues. Germline CDR1 SEHNR, CDR2 FQNEAQ (reference sequence). CDR3: CASSQTGTHPSPLHF. The CDR3 nucleotides are TGTGCCAGCAGCCAAACCGGGACACATCCTTCACCCCTCCACTTT.

The chain is built from TRBV6-6 and TRBJ2-7; tentative D call: TRBD1 (5 bases). Trimming removed 4 bases from V and 6 bases from J, with 13 bases in between. CDR3 size: 13 residues. Germline lookup yields CDR1 MNHNY and CDR2 SVGAGI (reference sequence). CDR3: CASSFDSNLEQYF. The CDR3 DNA sequence: TGTGCCAGCAGTTTCGACAGTAATCTCGAGCAGTACTTC.

This chain links TRBV9 with TRBJ2-5, with D tentatively TRBD2 (7 bases). CDR1 and CDR2 (germline): SGDLS, YYNGEE. Trimming removed 3 bases from V and 5 bases from J, with 17 bases in between. CDR3 size: 15 residues. The CDR3 sequence is CASSAPGGARETQYF. CDR3 nucleotide sequence: TGTGCCAGCAGCGCCCCTGGGGGGGCGAGGGAGACCCAGTACTTC.

The V and J genes are TRBV7-2 and TRBJ2-7, with TRBD2 identical over 8 bases. The CDR3 contains 16 residues. Germline loops: CDR1 SGHTA, CDR2 FQGNSA. J gave up 0 bases and V 1 base, and 5 bases lay outside the gene matches. The CDR3 DNA follows: TGTGCCAGCAGCTTAGATTCACTAGCGGCCTCCTACGAGCAGTACTTC. It encodes CASSLDSLAASYEQYF. The whole variable domain, remainder taken from reference TRBV7-2 and TRBJ2-7, is GAGVSQSPSNKVTEKGKDVELRCDPISGHTALYWYRQSLGQGLEFLIYFQGNSAPDKSGLPSDRFSAERTGGSVSTLTIQRTQQEDSAVYLCASSLDSLAASYEQYFGPGTRLTVT.

This clone was counted once. The chain carries TRBV3-1 (or the pseudogene TRBV3-2) and TRBJ2-7, with 7 nucleotides matching TRBD1. Germline CDR1 LGHDT, CDR2 YNNKEL (reference sequence). V lost 3 bases to trimming and J lost 6 bases; unmatched junction nucleotides: 5. This CDR3 spans 13 amino acids. CDR3 in DNA: TGTGCCAGCAGCCAGGACAGGTTGGGCGAGCAGTACTTC. Translated: CASSQDRLGEQYF.

V and J are TRBV5-4 and TRBJ2-7, with D unresolved. Per germline, CDR1 SGHNT and CDR2 YYREEE (reference sequence). Trimming left V 4 bases short and J 7 bases short, with 12 bases between. The CDR3 consists of 12 residues. The CDR3 DNA follows: TGTGCCAGCAGCCCTAGTCGCTCGGAGCAGTACTTC. Protein product: CASSPSRSEQYF.

The CDR3 region has the DNA TGTGCCAGCAGTCGACAGGGGGCTAACATATACGAGCAGTACTTC. It yields the protein CASSRQGANIYEQYF. The rearrangement uses TRBV2 and TRBJ2-7, with 10 bases that match TRBD1. This CDR3 is 15 amino acids long. Germline CDR1 is SNHLY and CDR2 is FYNNEI. The J segment lost 4 bases and the V segment lost 5 bases, leaving 8 bases of the junction unmatched.

The chain is built from TRBV7-2 and TRBJ2-7; 7 bases match TRBD1. The CDR3 loop spans 14 amino acids. Germline-derived CDR1 and CDR2 are SGHTA and FQGNSA. The junction had 5 bases not matched to a gene; V was cut back by 6 bases and J by 0 bases. The DNA of the CDR3 is TGTGCCAGCAGTTCGGACAGGAGCTCCTACGAGCAGTACTTC. Protein product: CASSSDRSSYEQYF.